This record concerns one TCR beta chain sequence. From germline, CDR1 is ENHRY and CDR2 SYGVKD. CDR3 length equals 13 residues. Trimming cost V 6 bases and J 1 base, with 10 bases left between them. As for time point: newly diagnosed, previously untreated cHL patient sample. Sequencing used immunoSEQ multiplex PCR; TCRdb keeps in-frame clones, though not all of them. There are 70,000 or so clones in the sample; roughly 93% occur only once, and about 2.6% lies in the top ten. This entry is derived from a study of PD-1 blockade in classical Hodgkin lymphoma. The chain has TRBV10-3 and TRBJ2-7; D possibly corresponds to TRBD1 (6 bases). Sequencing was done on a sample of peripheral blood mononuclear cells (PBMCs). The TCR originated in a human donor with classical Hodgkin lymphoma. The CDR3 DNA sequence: TGTGCCATCAGGCCGGGACATTCCTACGAGCAGTACTTC. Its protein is CAIRPGHSYEQYF.